The clone carrying this T cell receptor (beta chain) was seen just once. This specimen comes from a study of blood T cells in healthy people across ages. Primers used in a second PCR of about 7 to 11 cycles were a sample-barcoded 5' primer and a J-beta primer mix. In TCRdb, the 5' RACE reads were re-called with MiXCR into one record per CDR3 protein. The sample includes 1.2 million to 1.5 million distinct CDR3 sequences, approximately 59% seen only once; the top ten take 5.5% to 8%. Sequenced: blood. This receptor was taken from a man between 18 and 29 years old in good health.

The CDR3 here is CASSPGPLTGELFF. The CDR3 DNA sequence: TGCGCCAGCAGCCCCGGACCCCTTACCGGGGAGCTGTTTTTT. The chain couples TRBV5-1 to TRBJ2-2; D is unclear. Germline CDR1 and CDR2: SGHRS and YFSETQ. The CDR3 covers 14 residues. V was clipped by 4 bases and J by 5 bases, with 12 bases between them.